This T cell receptor beta chain was sequenced for a study of human versus mouse CDR3 diversity and MHC coevolution (dated by TCRdb to about 2017). For the wider study: According to reports, the immunoSEQ assay detects one in 200,000 T cells and minimizes multiplex PCR amplification bias. Human naive CD4 T cell repertoires served as a reference for TCR selection on multiple MHC II alleles, compared against human-TCR-locus transgenic mice with single MHC II. Three healthy volunteer blood donors made up the human cohort, with one aged 30 to 39, one aged 40 to 50 and one aged 60 to 70 at collection. Across mouse and human samples, each sample had between roughly 0.6 x 10^7 and 1.8 x 10^7 valid reads. Beyond this particular receptor, the publication reports: Repertoire diversity was not regarded as directly comparable between humans and mice because human T cells were selected on five to seven MHC II alleles. Two of the three human donors showed the lowest clonal inequality scores among all compared groups. The largest TCR beta repertoire, 1.5 million to 2 million clonotypes, was estimated by iCHAO1 for humans, a finding likely attributable to selection by multiple MHC II molecules. On average, more CDR3 deletions and insertions were observed in humans than in mice, indicating greater exonuclease and TdT activity.

With respect to this clone: Its cognate antigen has yet to be identified. Per-base quality was not reported, and no clone a single base away is much larger than it.

The CDR3 has 15 amino acids, counting the end cysteine and phenylalanine. The entry retains the CDR3 DNA only, 45 bases that are in frame from base 1. CDR1 SGHRS and CDR2 YFSETQ are derived from the germline V gene. V is cut by 4 bases and J by 2 bases, and the space between the germline ends is 16 bases. Naive CD4 T cells, defined as CD45RO-negative and CD62L-positive, were isolated from PBMCs by fluorescence-activated cell sorting. From each donor, about 48 ml of fresh peripheral blood was taken, and Ficoll density centrifugation was then used to isolate PBMCs. All samples were sorted on a FACSAria III instrument and reached purity above 90%. The QIAGEN blood and tissue kit was used to extract genomic DNA from sorted cells, and the DNA was quantified on a NanoDrop 1000. TCR alpha and beta chains were deep sequenced and quantified on the immunoSEQ platform using multiplex PCR of genomic DNA. On the study's bioinformatics: Annotation of the TCR sequences relied on IMGT gene and region definitions. As a stand-in for the preselection repertoire, out-of-frame rearrangements were used and set against in-frame clonotypes. The iCHAO1 estimator supplied with the immunoSEQ platform was used to estimate repertoire size. A Gini index, which is based on the Lorenz curve, was applied to in-frame amino acid clonotypes to measure clonal inequality. Shared clonotypes were counted with the intersect function of the R package tcR, and similarity was scored with the Jaccard index. Frequencies of V, J and V-J usage were subjected to principal component analysis with the R prcomp function, without normalization. Imported from immuneACCESS, the table was reduced by TCRdb to in-frame sequences with V and J called. These copies leave out some clones; in studies compared against another copy, an unresolved V gene accounts for under half, and the cause of the remainder is not known. V, J and clone size are taken as reported in that table, and D and trimming were inferred from the DNA itself. The sample has 80,000 or so clones on record, about 93% of them singletons. The biggest ten clones account for over 1.3% of the sample.

The source material was naive CD4+ T cells from blood. The cell subset or site label, read with the paper, signifies: CD45RO-negative CD62L-positive naive CD4 T cells. The chain couples TRBV5-1 to TRBJ2-7; the best D guess is TRBD1, with 5 bases matching. This receptor was identified in a person aged 30 to 70 in good health. The bases are TGCGCCAGCAGCGCGCCGGAAGACAGACCCTACGAGCAGTACTTC. This encodes CASSAPEDRPYEQYF.